The clone carrying this TCR beta chain was counted a single time. Profiling relied on immunoSEQ multiplex PCR, and the TCRdb table lists in-frame clones only, not all of them. Seen here are tens of thousands of clones, about 91% observed once, and the top ten hold approximately 0.96%. This sample is part of a study of T cell clones after liver transplantation. Whole-study context: Blood was drawn pre-transplant, before withdrawal, and after full or failed withdrawal.

V lost 3 bases and J lost 1; bases outside the gene matches: 5. The length of the CDR3 is 16 residues. Germline V lookup: CDR1 SGHTA, CDR2 FQGNSA. The rearrangement joins TRBV7-2 to TRBJ2-7, with 11 positions matching TRBD2. Sequencing was performed on CD4+ T cells from blood, taken nearly 26 months after liver transplant. The receptor's source is a human patient who received a liver transplant. Some T cells may be transferred from the graft donor. CDR3 DNA sequence: TGTGCCAGCAGCTTTGGGACTAGCGGACAATCCTACGAGCAGTACTTC. This translates into CASSFGTSGQSYEQYF.